A selection of T cell receptor beta chains follows, all from one sample in a study of PD-L1 blockade in urothelial cancer. This table comes from immunoSEQ multiplex PCR, and its TCRdb copy is limited to in-frame clones, with some not included. The sample has about 85,000 clones; over 75% are singletons. Here the sequenced sample was PBMCs, taken around atezolizumab (anti-PD-L1) treatment. The source of these receptors is a man aged 55 to 70 with urothelial cancer. Both conserved end residues are part of each CDR3. The D gene is left open where the match is weak. Size is omitted from some rows. Given values are once, few, many or a class for expanded clones.

cdr3_aa: CASTMGGSGNTIYF; cdr3_nt: TGTGCCAGCACCATGGGGGGTTCTGGAAACACCATATATTTT; j_call: TRBJ1-3; d_call: NA; v_call: TRBV6-5; clone_size: NA
cdr3_aa: CASSFAGSYEQYF; cdr3_nt: TGTGCCAGCAGTTTTGCAGGGTCCTACGAGCAGTACTTC; j_call: TRBJ2-7; d_call: NA; v_call: TRBV27; clone_size: few
cdr3_aa: CASSPLGGGYEQYF; cdr3_nt: TGTGCCAGCAGTCCCCTTGGGGGGGGCTACGAGCAGTACTTC; j_call: TRBJ2-7; d_call: TRBD2; v_call: TRBV9; clone_size: NA
cdr3_aa: CSAPPGENTEAFF; cdr3_nt: TGTTCAGCCCCTCCGGGGGAGAACACTGAAGCTTTCTTT; j_call: TRBJ1-1; d_call: NA; v_call: TRBV9; clone_size: NA
cdr3_aa: CASRKVNSYTF; cdr3_nt: TGTGCCAGTAGGAAAGTCAACAGCTACACCTTC; j_call: TRBJ1-2; d_call: NA; v_call: TRBV19; clone_size: NA
cdr3_aa: CASNQGHTSSYEQYF; cdr3_nt: TGTGCCAGCAACCAGGGTCATACGAGCTCCTACGAGCAGTACTTC; j_call: TRBJ2-7; d_call: NA; v_call: TRBV6-6; clone_size: medium-sized
cdr3_aa: CASSFWTGGGGEKLFF; cdr3_nt: TGTGCCAGCAGTTTTTGGACAGGGGGAGGGGGTGAAAAACTGTTTTTT; j_call: TRBJ1-4; d_call: TRBD1; v_call: TRBV27; clone_size: NA
cdr3_aa: CASSRGTGQGAGGYTF; cdr3_nt: TGTGCCAGCAGCCGGGGGACGGGACAGGGGGCTGGTGGCTACACCTTC; j_call: TRBJ1-2; d_call: TRBD1; v_call: TRBV7-9; clone_size: NA
cdr3_aa: CASKSTSRLETQYF; cdr3_nt: TGTGCCAGCAAATCGACTAGCCGGCTAGAGACCCAGTACTTC; j_call: TRBJ2-5; d_call: TRBD2; v_call: TRBV6-4; clone_size: NA
cdr3_aa: CASSTGGVREQFF; cdr3_nt: TGTGCCAGTAGTACGGGGGGCGTGAGAGAGCAGTTCTTC; j_call: TRBJ2-1; d_call: NA; v_call: TRBV19; clone_size: NA
cdr3_aa: CSAPQPQAFF; cdr3_nt: TGCAGTGCCCCCCAACCCCAGGCTTTCTTT; j_call: TRBJ1-1; d_call: NA; v_call: TRBV20-1; clone_size: few